What follows are 21 T cell receptor beta chains derived from one specimen sequenced in a study of T cell repertoires in cytomegalovirus infection. TCRdb redid the calling of the reads with MiXCR, one entry per CDR3 protein. The sample includes some 940,000 distinct CDR3 sequences, around a third seen only once; the top ten take more than 12%. The antigens for these receptors are not known. Sequenced here: cultured CD8+ T cells from PBMCs, sampled from culture after CMV antigen stimulation. These receptors were collected from a human donor in good health (CMV status not recorded). Some clones in this sample may be carry-over from other donors' samples.

V and J are TRBV19 and TRBJ1-2; 7 nucleotides align to TRBD1. The ends lost 5 bases at V and 1 base at J; junction bases unmatched: 4. This CDR3 region has 14 residues. CDR1 is LNHDA, CDR2 SQIVND, per germline (reference sequence). The CDR3 sequence is CASSARGFNYGYTF. The CDR3 DNA is TGTGCCAGTAGTGCCAGGGGGTTTAACTATGGCTACACCTTC.

The chain is built from TRBV2 and TRBJ2-7, with TRBD2 matching 12 bases. There are 17 residues in the CDR3. The J segment lost 2 bases and the V segment lost 0 bases, leaving 5 bases of the junction unmatched. The germline V gene has CDR1 SNHLY and CDR2 FYNNEI. CDR3 region: CASSEALASGGAYEQYF. For the CDR3, the DNA is TGTGCCAGCAGTGAAGCGCTTGCTAGCGGGGGGGCCTACGAGCAGTACTTC.

V is TRBV7-6 and J is TRBJ1-1, with 7 bases that match TRBD1. The length of the CDR3 is 14 residues. The germline V gene encodes CDR1 SGHVS and CDR2 FNYEAQ. V shed 3 bases, J shed 6 bases, and the junction held 7 bases outside the gene matches. DNA for the CDR3: TGTGCCAGCAGCTTCCGAGGGGGCGGCGCTGAAGCTTTCTTT. Amino acid sequence: CASSFRGGGAEAFF.

This clonotype has only a few counts. This sequence joins TRBV4-3 and TRBJ2-4; D might be TRBD1 (5 bases). The CDR3 has 17 amino acids. V was pared by 0 bases and J by 0 bases, with 12 bases between. Germline CDR1 and CDR2: LGHNA and YSLEER. The CDR3 sequence: CASSQDLDSLAKNIQYF. In DNA, the CDR3 is TGCGCCAGCAGCCAAGACTTAGACAGTCTAGCCAAAAACATTCAGTACTTC.

The CDR3 nucleotides read TGTGCCAGCGCCAATAGTCGGAGTTTTGATGAAAAACTGTTTTTT. This encodes CASANSRSFDEKLFF. The chain uses TRBV7-8 and TRBJ1-4; D is unclear. The CDR3 is 15 residues long. The germline V and J ends were trimmed by 8 bases and 6 bases, with 19 bases remaining between them. Germline CDR1 and CDR2: SGHVS and FQNEAQ.

This chain connects TRBV7-9 to TRBJ2-1; 8 bases align to TRBD1. V lost 2 bases, J lost 14 bases, and 2 bases stayed unmatched. The length of the CDR3 is 11 residues. Looked up from germline, CDR1 is SEHNR and CDR2 is FQNEAQ (reference sequence). CDR3: CASSLRQGKFF. Written as DNA, the CDR3 is TGTGCCAGCAGCTTAAGACAGGGGAAGTTCTTC. The variable domain in full, completed from reference TRBV7-9 and TRBJ2-1, reads DTGVSQNPRHKITKRGQNVTFRCDPISEHNRLYWYRQTLGQGPEFLTYFQNEAQLEKSRLLSDRFSAERPKGSFSTLEIQRTEQGDSAMYLCASSLRQGKFFGPGTRLTVL.

The CDR3 sequence is CASSYSGDNNQPQHF. DNA of the CDR3: TGTGCCAGCAGTTACTCGGGGGACAACAATCAGCCCCAGCATTTT. The chain employs TRBV6-5 and TRBJ1-5, with D perhaps TRBD1 (6 bases). The CDR3 consists of 15 residues. CDR1 and CDR2 from the germline V gene are MNHEY and SVGAGI. Trimming took 0 bases from V and 3 from J, leaving 9 bases between them.

In regard to this clonotype: Relative to the germline gene, one junction end is altered; a read error may explain this. The V and J genes are TRBV6-6 and TRBJ2-3; D is perhaps TRBD2 (5 bases). The CDR3 has 14 residues. Germline assignment: CDR1 MNHNY and CDR2 SVGAGI (reference sequence). CDR3 amino acids: CASIYSDGADTQYF. CDR3 DNA sequence: TGTGCCAGCATTTACTCCGACGGGGCAGATACGCAGTATTTT.

The CDR3 sequence is CASSYSGQAYTF. The CDR3 DNA reads as TGTGCCAGCAGTTACTCGGGACAGGCCTACACCTTC. This chain joins TRBV6-5 and TRBJ1-2; 8 bases map to TRBD1. The V gene's germline CDR1 is MNHEY and CDR2 SVGAGI. Trimming removed 0 bases from V and 10 bases from J; junction bases left unmatched: 1. The CDR3 has 12 amino acids.

This chain links TRBV11-2 with TRBJ1-1; TRBD1 agrees at 7 bases. This CDR3 comprises 15 residues. Germline V gene data show CDR1 as SGHAT and CDR2 as FQNNGV. V lost 1 base and J lost 10; bases outside the gene matches: 12. The CDR3 loop reads CASSLGGQAFGAAFF. CDR3 DNA sequence: TGTGCCAGCAGCTTAGGAGGACAGGCGTTCGGCGCAGCTTTCTTT.

This clonotype came up a few times. The J gene is TRBJ2-5, the V gene TRBV7-6; a weak D match, TRBD1 (6 bases). The CDR3 spans 15 residues. Germline CDR1 and CDR2: SGHVS and FNYEAQ. V was clipped by 4 bases and J by 3 bases, with 15 bases between them. CDR3 amino acids: CASSSGTSREETQYF. The CDR3 DNA follows: TGTGCCAGCAGCTCAGGGACAAGCCGGGAAGAGACCCAGTACTTC.

V is TRBV28 and J is TRBJ2-3, with a tentative D call TRBD2 (6 bases). Germline assignment: CDR1 MDHEN and CDR2 SYDVKM. There are 16 residues in the CDR3. With 6 bases removed from V and 0 bases from J, the gap between germline ends came to 16 bases. The CDR3 DNA reads as TGTGCCAGCAGCCTTGTTCGGGAGCCTAGCACAGATACGCAGTATTTT. Translated: CASSLVREPSTDTQYF.

This rearrangement joins TRBV7-2 to TRBJ2-3, with 11 bases lining up with TRBD2. The CDR3 loop spans 17 amino acids. In germline, CDR1 is SGHTA, CDR2 FQGNSA. Trimming removed 2 bases from V and 5 bases from J; junction bases left unmatched: 9. The CDR3: CASSLSLAGGQEDTQYF. Written as DNA, the CDR3 is TGTGCCAGCAGCTTATCCCTAGCGGGGGGCCAGGAAGATACGCAGTATTTT. Looking up the rest from reference TRBV7-2 and TRBJ2-3 gives the full variable domain: GAGVSQSPSNKVTEKGKDVELRCDPISGHTALYWYRQSLGQGLEFLIYFQGNSAPDKSGLPSDRFSAERTGGSVSTLTIQRTQQEDSAVYLCASSLSLAGGQEDTQYFGPGTRLTVL.

This clonotype is a singleton in its sample. It is unclear where the CDR3 begins or ends on the DNA, so no DNA is shown, and the CDR3 is as TCRdb lists it. This chain connects TRBV5-5 to TRBJ1-2; the D call of TRBD1 is as the table states it, not checked on the DNA. The germline CDR1 and CDR2 sequences are SGHKS and YYEKEE (reference sequence). With termini counted, the CDR3 has 14 amino acids. CDR3 residues: CASSFGEGVYGYTF.

V is TRBV27 and J is TRBJ2-1, with 11 bases identical to TRBD2. Trimming took 2 bases from V and 8 from J; bases not matched to a gene: 5. CDR3 length: 15 residues. In germline, CDR1 is MNHEY, CDR2 SMNVEV (reference sequence). This CDR3 reads CASSLVLAGDDEQFF. The CDR3 nucleotides read TGTGCCAGCAGTTTAGTACTAGCGGGGGACGATGAGCAGTTCTTC.

V is TRBV11-3 and J is TRBJ2-2; D possibly corresponds to TRBD2 (6 bases). V lost 10 bases to trimming and J lost 1 base, with 10 bases between them. The CDR3 runs to 13 residues. The V gene's germline CDR1 is SGHNT and CDR2 YENEEA. The CDR3 DNA reads as TGTGCCATCGACGGGGGGAACACCGGGGAGCTGTTTTTT. Its protein is CAIDGGNTGELFF.

This clonotype was seen more than once but under ten times. J is TRBJ1-1 and V is TRBV6-2 or TRBV6-3; perhaps TRBD1 as D (5 bases). The germline V gene encodes CDR1 MNHEY and CDR2 SVGEGT. V was clipped by 6 bases and J by 4 bases, with 12 bases between them. This CDR3 has 13 amino acids. The CDR3 nucleotides are TGTGCCAGCAGCCGGGGCCGGAGCACTGAAGCTTTCTTT. The encoded protein is CASSRGRSTEAFF.

The genes are TRBV6-5 and TRBJ2-7; 8 nucleotides align to TRBD2. J lost 5 bases, V lost 0 bases, and 12 bases had no gene match. Germline CDR1 reads MNHEY; CDR2 reads SVGAGI. This CDR3 contains 17 residues. The CDR3 protein is CASSYSVPGGFNHEQYF. As DNA, the CDR3 is TGTGCCAGCAGTTACTCGGTGCCGGGGGGGTTTAACCACGAGCAGTACTTC.

This clonotype is a singleton in its sample. The V and J genes are TRBV5-1 and TRBJ1-6, with D tentatively TRBD1 (5 bases). This CDR3 is built from 14 residues. V was shortened by 5 bases and J by 5 bases, with 11 bases between the two germline ends. Looked up from germline, CDR1 is SGHRS and CDR2 is YFSETQ. Here the CDR3 reads CASRMRGDNSPLHF. The CDR3 nucleotides read TGCGCCAGCAGAATGAGGGGAGATAATTCACCCCTCCACTTT.

The table lists this clonotype with many counts. The V and J genes are TRBV4-2 and TRBJ2-2, with D perhaps assigned TRBD1 or TRBD2 (6 bases each). The CDR3 runs to 17 residues. In germline, CDR1 is LGHNA, CDR2 YNFKEQ. V was clipped by 3 bases and J by 0 bases, with 14 bases between them. CDR3 sequence: CASSHIGGGANTGELFF. The CDR3 DNA reads TGTGCCAGCAGCCACATTGGAGGGGGAGCGAACACCGGGGAGCTGTTTTTT.

V and J are TRBV20-1 and TRBJ2-7, with 8 bases aligning to TRBD1. Unmatched junction bases numbered 1, after V lost 5 bases and J lost 4 bases. CDR1 is DFQATT and CDR2 is SNEGSKA in the germline V gene (reference sequence). The CDR3 totals 11 residues. The CDR3 DNA reads as TGCAGTGCTGACAGGGGTTACGAGCAGTACTTC. The encoded protein is CSADRGYEQYF.